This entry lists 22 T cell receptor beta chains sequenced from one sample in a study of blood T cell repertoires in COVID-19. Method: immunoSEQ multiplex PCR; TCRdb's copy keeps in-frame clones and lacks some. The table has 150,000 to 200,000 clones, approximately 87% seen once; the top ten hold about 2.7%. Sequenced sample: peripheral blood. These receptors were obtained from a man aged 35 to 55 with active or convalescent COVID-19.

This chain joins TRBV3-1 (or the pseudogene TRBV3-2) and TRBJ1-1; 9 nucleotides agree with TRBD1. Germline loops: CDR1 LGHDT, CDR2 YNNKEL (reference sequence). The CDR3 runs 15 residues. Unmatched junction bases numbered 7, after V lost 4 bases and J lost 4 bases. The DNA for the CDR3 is TGTGCCAGCAGCCTAAGGACAGGGGATGGCACTGAAGCTTTCTTT. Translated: CASSLRTGDGTEAFF.

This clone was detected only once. The CDR3 sequence is CATSDADRGNTGELFF. The CDR3 DNA sequence: TGTGCCACCAGTGATGCGGACAGGGGAAACACCGGGGAGCTGTTTTTT. The chain is built from TRBV24-1 and TRBJ2-2; TRBD1 aligns across 9 bases. The germline gives CDR1 KGHDR, CDR2 SFDVKD. Trimming took 3 bases from V and 2 from J; bases not matched to a gene: 3. The CDR3 covers 16 residues.

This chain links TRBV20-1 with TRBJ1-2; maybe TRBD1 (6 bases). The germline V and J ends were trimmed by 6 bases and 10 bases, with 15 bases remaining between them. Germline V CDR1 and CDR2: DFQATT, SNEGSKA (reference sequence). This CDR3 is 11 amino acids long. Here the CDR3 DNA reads TGCAGTGCCGTCCAGGGGAACGACTACACCTTC. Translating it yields CSAVQGNDYTF.

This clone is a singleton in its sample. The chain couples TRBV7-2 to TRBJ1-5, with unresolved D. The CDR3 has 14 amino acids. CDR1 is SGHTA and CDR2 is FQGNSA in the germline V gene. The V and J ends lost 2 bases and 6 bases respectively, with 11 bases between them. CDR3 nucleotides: TGTGCCAGCAGCTTACGGGGAGGAGGTCAGCCCCAGCATTTT. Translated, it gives CASSLRGGGQPQHF.

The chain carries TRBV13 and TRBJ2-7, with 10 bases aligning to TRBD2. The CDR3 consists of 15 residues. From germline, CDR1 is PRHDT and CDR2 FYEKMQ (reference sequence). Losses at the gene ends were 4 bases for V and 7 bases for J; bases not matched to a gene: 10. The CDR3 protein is CASSSYSSGGEEQYF. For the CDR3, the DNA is TGTGCCAGCAGCTCTTATTCAAGCGGGGGGGAAGAGCAGTACTTC.

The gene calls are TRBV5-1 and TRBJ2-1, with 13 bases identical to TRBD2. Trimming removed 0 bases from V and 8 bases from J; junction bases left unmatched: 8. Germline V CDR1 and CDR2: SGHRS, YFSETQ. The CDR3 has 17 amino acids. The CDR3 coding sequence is TGCGCCAGCAGCTTGGGACTAGCGGGGGGCGATCAGGATGAGCAGTTCTTC. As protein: CASSLGLAGGDQDEQFF.

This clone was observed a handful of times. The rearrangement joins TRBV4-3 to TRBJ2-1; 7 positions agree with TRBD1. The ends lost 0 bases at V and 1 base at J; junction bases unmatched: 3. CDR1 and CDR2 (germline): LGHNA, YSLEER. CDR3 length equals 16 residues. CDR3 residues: CASSQDRQGSYNEQFF. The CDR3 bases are TGCGCCAGCAGCCAAGATCGACAGGGATCCTACAATGAGCAGTTCTTC.

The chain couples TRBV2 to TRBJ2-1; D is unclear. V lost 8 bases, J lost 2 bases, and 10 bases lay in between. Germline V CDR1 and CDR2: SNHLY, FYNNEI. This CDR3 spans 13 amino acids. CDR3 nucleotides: TGTGCCAGCTCTCCGGGTACCTACAATGAGCAGTTCTTC. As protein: CASSPGTYNEQFF.

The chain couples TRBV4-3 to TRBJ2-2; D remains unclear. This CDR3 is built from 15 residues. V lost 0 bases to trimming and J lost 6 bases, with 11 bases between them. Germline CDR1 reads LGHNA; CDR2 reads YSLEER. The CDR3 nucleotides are TGCGCCAGCAGCCAAGAACAACCCCGCCCCGGGGAGCTGTTTTTT. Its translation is CASSQEQPRPGELFF.

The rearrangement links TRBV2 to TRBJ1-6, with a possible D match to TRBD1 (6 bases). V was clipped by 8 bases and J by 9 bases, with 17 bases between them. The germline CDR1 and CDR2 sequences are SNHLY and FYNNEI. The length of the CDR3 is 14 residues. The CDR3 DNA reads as TGTGCCAGCCGTACGGGTCAAGGGGGTTCACCCCTCCACTTT. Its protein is CASRTGQGGSPLHF.

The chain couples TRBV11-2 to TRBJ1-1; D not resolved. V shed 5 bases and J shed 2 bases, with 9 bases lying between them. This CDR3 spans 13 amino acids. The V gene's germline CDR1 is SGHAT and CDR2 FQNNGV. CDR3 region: CASSLLPNTEAFF. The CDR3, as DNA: TGTGCCAGCAGCCTACTACCTAACACTGAAGCTTTCTTT.

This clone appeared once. CDR3 coding DNA: TGTGCCAGCAGCGAGGGACAGGGAGCCGGCAATCAGCCCCAGCATTTT. This gives the protein CASSEGQGAGNQPQHF. V gene TRBV7-2 combines with J gene TRBJ1-5; 9 bases match TRBD1. CDR1 SGHTA and CDR2 FQGNSA come from the germline V gene. The CDR3 totals 16 residues. V shed 5 bases, J shed 2 bases, and the junction held 7 bases outside the gene matches.

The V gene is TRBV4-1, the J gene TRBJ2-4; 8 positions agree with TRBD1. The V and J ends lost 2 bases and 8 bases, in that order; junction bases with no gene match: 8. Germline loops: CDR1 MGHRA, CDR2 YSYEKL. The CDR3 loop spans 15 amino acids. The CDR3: CASSQSGQGFDIQYF. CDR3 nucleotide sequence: TGCGCCAGCAGCCAATCAGGACAGGGCTTTGACATTCAGTACTTC.

For the CDR3, the DNA is TGTGCCATCAGCGGGAGTACAGGCGCTCAGGGCGAGCAGTACTTC. Its protein product is CAISGSTGAQGEQYF. The rearrangement joins TRBV10-3 to TRBJ2-7; D possibly corresponds to TRBD2 (6 bases). Trimming pared 6 bases from V and 6 bases from J, leaving 21 bases between. Germline V lookup: CDR1 ENHRY, CDR2 SYGVKD. The length of the CDR3 is 15 residues.

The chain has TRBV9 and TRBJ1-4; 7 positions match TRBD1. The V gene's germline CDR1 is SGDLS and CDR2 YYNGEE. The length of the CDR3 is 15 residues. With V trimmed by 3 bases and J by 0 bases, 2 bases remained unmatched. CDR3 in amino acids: CASSAQGTTNEKLFF. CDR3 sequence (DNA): TGTGCCAGCAGCGCACAGGGGACAACTAATGAAAAACTGTTTTTT.

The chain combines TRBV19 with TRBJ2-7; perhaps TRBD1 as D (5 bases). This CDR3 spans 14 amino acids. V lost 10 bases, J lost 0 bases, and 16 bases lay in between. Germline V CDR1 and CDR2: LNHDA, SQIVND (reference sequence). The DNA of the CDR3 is TGTGCCACCAGAGAAAAGACAGTCTCCTACGAGCAGTACTTC. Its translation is CATREKTVSYEQYF.

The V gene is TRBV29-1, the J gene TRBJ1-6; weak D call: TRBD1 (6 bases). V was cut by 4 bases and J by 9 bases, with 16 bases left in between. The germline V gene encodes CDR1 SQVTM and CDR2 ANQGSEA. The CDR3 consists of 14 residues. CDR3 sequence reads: CSVGEGGNSSPLHF. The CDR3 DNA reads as TGCAGCGTTGGGGAGGGGGGAAATAGTTCACCCCTCCACTTT.

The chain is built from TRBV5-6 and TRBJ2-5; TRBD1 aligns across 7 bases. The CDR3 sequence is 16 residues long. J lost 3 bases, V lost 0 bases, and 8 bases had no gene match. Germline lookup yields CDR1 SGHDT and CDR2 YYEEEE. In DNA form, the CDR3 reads TGTGCCAGCAGCTTGGTTCTCAGGGGGAATAAAGAGACCCAGTACTTC. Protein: CASSLVLRGNKETQYF.

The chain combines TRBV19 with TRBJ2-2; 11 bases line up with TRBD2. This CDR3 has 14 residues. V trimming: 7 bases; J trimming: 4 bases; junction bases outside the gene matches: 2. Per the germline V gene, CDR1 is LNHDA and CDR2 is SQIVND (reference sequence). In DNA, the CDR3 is TGTGCCAGTACGGGGACTAGCGGCACCGGGGAGCTGTTTTTT. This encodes CASTGTSGTGELFF.

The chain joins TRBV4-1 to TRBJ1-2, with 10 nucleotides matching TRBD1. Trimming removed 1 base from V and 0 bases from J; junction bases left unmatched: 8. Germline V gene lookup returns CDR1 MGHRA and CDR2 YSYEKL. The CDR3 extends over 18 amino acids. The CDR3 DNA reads TGCGCCAGCAGCCAAGTAGGGGGACAGGGGCCATCTAACTATGGCTACACCTTC. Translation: CASSQVGGQGPSNYGYTF.

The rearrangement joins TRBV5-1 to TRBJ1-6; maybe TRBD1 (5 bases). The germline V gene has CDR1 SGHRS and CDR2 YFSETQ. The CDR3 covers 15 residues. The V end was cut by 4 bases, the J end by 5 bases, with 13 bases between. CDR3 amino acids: CASSAHQGDNSPLHF. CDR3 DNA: TGCGCCAGCAGCGCGCATCAGGGTGATAATTCACCCCTCCACTTT.

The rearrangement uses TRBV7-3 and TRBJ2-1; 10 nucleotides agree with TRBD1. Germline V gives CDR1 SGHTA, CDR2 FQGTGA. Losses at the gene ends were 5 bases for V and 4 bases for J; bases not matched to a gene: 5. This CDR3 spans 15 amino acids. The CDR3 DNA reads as TGTGCCAGCAGCGGGGACAGGGGCACTTACAATGAGCAGTTCTTC. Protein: CASSGDRGTYNEQFF.